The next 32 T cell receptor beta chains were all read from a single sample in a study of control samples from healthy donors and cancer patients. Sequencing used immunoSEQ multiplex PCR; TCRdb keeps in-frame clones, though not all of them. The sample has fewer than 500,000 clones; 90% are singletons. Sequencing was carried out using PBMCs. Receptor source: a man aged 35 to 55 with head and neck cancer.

CDR3 loop: CASSLDSFNSPLHF. The CDR3, as DNA: TGTGCCAGCAGTTTAGACAGCTTTAATTCACCCCTCCACTTT. The chain joins TRBV27 to TRBJ1-6, with D possibly matching TRBD1 (5 bases). Germline-derived CDR1 and CDR2 are MNHEY and SMNVEV (reference sequence). The CDR3 runs 14 residues. Deletions cut 2 bases from V and 6 bases from J, with 8 bases between.

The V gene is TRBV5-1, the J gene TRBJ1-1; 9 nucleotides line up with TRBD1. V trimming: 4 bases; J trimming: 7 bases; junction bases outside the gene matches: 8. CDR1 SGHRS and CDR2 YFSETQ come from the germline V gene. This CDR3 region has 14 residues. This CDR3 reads CASSLQGARSEAFF. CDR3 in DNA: TGCGCCAGCAGCCTACAGGGGGCGAGGAGTGAAGCTTTCTTT.

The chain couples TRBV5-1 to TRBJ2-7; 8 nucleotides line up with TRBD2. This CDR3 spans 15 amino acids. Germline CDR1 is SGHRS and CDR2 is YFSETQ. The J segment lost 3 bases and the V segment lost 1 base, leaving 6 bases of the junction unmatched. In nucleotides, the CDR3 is TGCGCCAGCAGCTTGCTAGCGGGTGCCGTCTACGAGCAGTACTTC. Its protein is CASSLLAGAVYEQYF.

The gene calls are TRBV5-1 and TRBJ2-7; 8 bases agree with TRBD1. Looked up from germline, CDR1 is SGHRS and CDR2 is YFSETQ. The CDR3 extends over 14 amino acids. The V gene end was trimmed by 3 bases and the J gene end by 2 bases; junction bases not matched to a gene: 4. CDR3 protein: CASSSHRGTYEQYF. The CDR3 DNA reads TGCGCCAGCAGCTCCCACAGGGGGACCTACGAGCAGTACTTC. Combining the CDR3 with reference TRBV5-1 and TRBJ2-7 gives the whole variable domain KAGVTQTPRYLIKTRGQQVTLSCSPISGHRSVSWYQQTPGQGLQFLFEYFSETQRNKGNFPGRFSGRQFSNSRSEMNVSTLELGDSALYLCASSSHRGTYEQYFGPGTRLTVT.

In nucleotides, the CDR3 is TGTGCCAGTAGTATGGGTGGGGGAGGCAATGAGCAGTTCTTC. It yields the protein CASSMGGGGNEQFF. The genes are TRBV19 and TRBJ2-1; possible D gene TRBD2, 6 bases. Germline V CDR1 and CDR2: LNHDA, SQIVND (reference sequence). CDR3 length: 14 residues. V lost 3 bases, J lost 6 bases, and 12 bases lay in between.

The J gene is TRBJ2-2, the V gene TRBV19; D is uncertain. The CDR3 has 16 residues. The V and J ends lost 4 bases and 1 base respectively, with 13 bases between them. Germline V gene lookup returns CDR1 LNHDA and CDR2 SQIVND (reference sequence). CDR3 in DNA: TGTGCCAGTAGTAGAGCCGGGCAACTGAACACCGGGGAGCTGTTTTTT. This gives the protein CASSRAGQLNTGELFF.

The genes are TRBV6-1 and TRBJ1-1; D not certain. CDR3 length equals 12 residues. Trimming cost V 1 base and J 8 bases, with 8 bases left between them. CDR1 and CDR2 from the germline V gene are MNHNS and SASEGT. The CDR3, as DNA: TGTGCCAGCAGTGAAGGGGTCATAGAAGCTTTCTTT. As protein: CASSEGVIEAFF.

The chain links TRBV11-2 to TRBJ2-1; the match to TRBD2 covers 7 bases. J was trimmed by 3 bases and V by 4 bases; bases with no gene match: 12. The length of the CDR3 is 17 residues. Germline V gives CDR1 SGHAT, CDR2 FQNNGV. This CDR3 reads CASSSYGGGLFYNEQFF. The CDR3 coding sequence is TGTGCCAGCAGCTCTTATGGGGGGGGACTTTTCTACAATGAGCAGTTCTTC.

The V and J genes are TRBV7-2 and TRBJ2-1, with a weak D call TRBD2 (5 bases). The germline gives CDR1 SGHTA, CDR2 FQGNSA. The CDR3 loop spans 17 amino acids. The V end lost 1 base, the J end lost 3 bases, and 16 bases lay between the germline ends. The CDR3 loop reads CASSLGRGSPNYNEQFF. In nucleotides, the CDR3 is TGTGCCAGCAGCTTAGGGAGAGGGAGCCCAAACTACAATGAGCAGTTCTTC.

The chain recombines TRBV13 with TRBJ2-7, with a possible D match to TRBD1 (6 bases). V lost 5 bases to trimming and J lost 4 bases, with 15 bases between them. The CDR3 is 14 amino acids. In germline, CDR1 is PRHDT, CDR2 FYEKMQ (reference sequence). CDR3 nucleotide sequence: TGTGCCAGCAGCCGCACAGGGAAGGAATACGAGCAGTACTTC. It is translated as CASSRTGKEYEQYF.

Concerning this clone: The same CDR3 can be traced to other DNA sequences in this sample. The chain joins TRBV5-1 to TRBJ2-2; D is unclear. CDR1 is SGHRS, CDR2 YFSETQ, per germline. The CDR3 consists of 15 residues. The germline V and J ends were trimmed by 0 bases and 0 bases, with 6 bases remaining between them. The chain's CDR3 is CASSLGSSNTGELFF. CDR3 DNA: TGCGCCAGCAGCTTGGGCAGTTCGAACACCGGGGAGCTGTTTTTT.

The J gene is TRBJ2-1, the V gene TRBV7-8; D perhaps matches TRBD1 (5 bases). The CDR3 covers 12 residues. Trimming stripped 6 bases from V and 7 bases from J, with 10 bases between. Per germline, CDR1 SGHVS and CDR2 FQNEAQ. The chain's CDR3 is CASRTVGNEQFF. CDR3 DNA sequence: TGTGCCAGCAGGACAGTTGGTAATGAGCAGTTCTTC.

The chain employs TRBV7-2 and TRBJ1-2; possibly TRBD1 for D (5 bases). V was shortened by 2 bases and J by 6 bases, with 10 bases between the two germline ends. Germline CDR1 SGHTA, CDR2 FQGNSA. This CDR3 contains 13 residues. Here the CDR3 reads CASSLIEGDGYTF. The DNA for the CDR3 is TGTGCCAGCAGCTTAATTGAAGGGGATGGCTACACCTTC. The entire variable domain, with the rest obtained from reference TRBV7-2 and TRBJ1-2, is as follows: GAGVSQSPSNKVTEKGKDVELRCDPISGHTALYWYRQSLGQGLEFLIYFQGNSAPDKSGLPSDRFSAERTGGSVSTLTIQRTQQEDSAVYLCASSLIEGDGYTFGSGTRLTVV.

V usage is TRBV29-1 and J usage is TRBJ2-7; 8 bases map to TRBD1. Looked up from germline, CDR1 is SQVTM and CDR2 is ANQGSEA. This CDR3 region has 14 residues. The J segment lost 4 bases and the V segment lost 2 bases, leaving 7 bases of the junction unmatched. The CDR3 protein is CSVESRGTGYEQYF. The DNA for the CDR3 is TGCAGCGTTGAATCCCGGGGGACAGGTTACGAGCAGTACTTC.

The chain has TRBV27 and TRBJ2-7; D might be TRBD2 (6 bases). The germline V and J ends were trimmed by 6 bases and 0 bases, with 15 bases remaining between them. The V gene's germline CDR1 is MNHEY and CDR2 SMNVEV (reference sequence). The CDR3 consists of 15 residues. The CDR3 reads CASRLKAGASYEQYF. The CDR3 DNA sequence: TGTGCCAGCAGACTAAAAGCGGGCGCCTCCTACGAGCAGTACTTC.

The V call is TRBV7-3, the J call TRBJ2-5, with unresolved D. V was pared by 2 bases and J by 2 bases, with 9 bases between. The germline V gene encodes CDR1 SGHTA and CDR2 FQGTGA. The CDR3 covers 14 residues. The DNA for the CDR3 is TGTGCCAGCAGCTTAGGGGTCAGACAAGAGACCCAGTACTTC. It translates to CASSLGVRQETQYF. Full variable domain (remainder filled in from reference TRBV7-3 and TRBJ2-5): GAGVSQTPSNKVTEKGKYVELRCDPISGHTALYWYRQSLGQGPEFLIYFQGTGAADDSGLPNDRFFAVRPEGSVSTLKIQRTERGDSAVYLCASSLGVRQETQYFGPGTRLLVL.

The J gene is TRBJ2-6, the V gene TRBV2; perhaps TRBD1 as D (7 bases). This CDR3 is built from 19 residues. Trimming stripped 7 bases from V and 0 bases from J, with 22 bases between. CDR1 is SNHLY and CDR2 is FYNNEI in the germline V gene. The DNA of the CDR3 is TGTGCCAGCAATCAACTCCGCGGGACAGCCATCTCTGGGGCCAACGTCCTGACTTTC. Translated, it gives CASNQLRGTAISGANVLTF.

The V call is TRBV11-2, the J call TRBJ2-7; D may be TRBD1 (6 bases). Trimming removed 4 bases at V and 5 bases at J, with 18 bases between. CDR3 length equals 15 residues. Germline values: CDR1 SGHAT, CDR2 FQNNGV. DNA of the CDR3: TGTGCCAGCAGCTCGTCCGGGACACTTAGAAACGAGCAGTACTTC. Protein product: CASSSSGTLRNEQYF.

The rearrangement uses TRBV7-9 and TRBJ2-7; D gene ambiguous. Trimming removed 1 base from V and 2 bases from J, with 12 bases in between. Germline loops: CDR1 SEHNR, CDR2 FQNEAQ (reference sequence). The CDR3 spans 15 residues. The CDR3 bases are TGTGCCAGCAGCTTAGGACCAACTGTTGCCTACGAGCAGTACTTC. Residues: CASSLGPTVAYEQYF.

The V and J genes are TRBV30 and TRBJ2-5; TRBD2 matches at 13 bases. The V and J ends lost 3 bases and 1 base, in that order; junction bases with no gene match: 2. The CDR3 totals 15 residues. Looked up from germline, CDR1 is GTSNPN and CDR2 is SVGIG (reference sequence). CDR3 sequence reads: CAWSGTSGTQETQYF. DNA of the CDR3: TGTGCCTGGAGCGGGACTAGCGGGACCCAAGAGACCCAGTACTTC.

CDR3: CASSLDGVGELFF. CDR3 nucleotides: TGCGCCAGCAGCCTGGACGGGGTCGGGGAGCTGTTTTTT. The chain recombines TRBV5-1 with TRBJ2-2, with a tentative D call TRBD2 (5 bases). Germline V gene sequence: CDR1 SGHRS, CDR2 YFSETQ. Trimming left V 4 bases short and J 7 bases short, with 11 bases between. The CDR3 has 13 amino acids.

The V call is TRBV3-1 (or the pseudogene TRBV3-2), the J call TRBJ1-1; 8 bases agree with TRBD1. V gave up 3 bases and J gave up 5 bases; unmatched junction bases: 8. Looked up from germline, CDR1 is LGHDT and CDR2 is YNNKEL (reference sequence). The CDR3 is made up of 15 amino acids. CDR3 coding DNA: TGTGCCAGCAGCCAGGGAATACAGGGGGGAACTGAAGCTTTCTTT. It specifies CASSQGIQGGTEAFF.

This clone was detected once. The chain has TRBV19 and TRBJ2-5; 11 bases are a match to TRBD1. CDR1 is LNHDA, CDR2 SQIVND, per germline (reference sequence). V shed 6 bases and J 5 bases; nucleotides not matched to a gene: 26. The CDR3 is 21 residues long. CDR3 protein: CASSQFIGTGGLGGRPETQYF. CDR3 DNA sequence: TGTGCCAGTAGCCAGTTCATTGGGACAGGGGGTCTGGGCGGTAGGCCGGAGACCCAGTACTTC.

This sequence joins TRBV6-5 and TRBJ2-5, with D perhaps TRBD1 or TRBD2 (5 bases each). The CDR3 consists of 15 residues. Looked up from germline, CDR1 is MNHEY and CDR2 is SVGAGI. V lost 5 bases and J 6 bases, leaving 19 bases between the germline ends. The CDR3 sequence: CASSPQMGVSQTQYF. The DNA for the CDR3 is TGTGCCAGCAGTCCGCAGATGGGGGTCTCTCAGACCCAGTACTTC.

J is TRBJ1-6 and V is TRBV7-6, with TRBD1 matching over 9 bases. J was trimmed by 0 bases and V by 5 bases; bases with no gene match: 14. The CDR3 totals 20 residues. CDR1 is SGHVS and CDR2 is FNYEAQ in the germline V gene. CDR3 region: CASSRTGVTNPSSYNSPLHF. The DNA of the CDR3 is TGTGCCAGCAGCCGGACAGGGGTCACTAATCCTAGCTCCTATAATTCACCCCTCCACTTT.

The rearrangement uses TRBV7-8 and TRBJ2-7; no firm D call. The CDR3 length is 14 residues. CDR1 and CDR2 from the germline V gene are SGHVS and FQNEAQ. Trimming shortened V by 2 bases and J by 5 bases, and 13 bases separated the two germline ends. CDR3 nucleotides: TGTGCCAGCAGCTTAACTGTAGTGGTGGACGAGCAGTACTTC. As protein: CASSLTVVVDEQYF.

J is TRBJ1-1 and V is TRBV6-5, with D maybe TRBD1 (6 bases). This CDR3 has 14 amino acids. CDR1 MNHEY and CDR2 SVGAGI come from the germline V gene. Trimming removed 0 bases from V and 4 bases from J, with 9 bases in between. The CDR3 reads CASSYSKGGTEAFF. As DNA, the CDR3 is TGTGCCAGCAGTTACTCGAAAGGGGGCACTGAAGCTTTCTTT.

The DNA for the CDR3 is TGTGCCAGCAGCTTGGTGGGGCCCGAAGCTTTCTTT. Its protein is CASSLVGPEAFF. The genes are TRBV11-1 and TRBJ1-1; tentatively, D is TRBD1 (5 bases). This CDR3 contains 12 residues. The V end lost 3 bases, the J end lost 8 bases, and 10 bases lay between the germline ends. Germline V gene data show CDR1 as SGHAT and CDR2 as FQDESV (reference sequence).

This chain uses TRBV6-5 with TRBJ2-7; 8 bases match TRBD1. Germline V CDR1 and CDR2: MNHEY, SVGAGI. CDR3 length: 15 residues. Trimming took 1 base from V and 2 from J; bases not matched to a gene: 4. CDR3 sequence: CASSYWQGATYEQYF. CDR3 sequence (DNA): TGTGCCAGCAGTTACTGGCAGGGGGCTACCTACGAGCAGTACTTC.

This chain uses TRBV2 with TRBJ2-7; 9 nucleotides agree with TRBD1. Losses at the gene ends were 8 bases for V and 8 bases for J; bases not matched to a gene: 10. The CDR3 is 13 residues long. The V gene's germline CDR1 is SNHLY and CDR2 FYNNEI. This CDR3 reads CASSQGAQGQQYF. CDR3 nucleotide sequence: TGTGCCAGCTCACAGGGGGCTCAGGGTCAGCAGTACTTC.

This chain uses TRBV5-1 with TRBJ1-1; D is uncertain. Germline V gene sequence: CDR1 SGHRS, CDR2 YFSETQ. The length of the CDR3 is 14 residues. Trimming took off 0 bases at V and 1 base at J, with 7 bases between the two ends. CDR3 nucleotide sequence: TGCGCCAGCAGCTTGGGCGATTCGAACACTGAAGCTTTCTTT. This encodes CASSLGDSNTEAFF.

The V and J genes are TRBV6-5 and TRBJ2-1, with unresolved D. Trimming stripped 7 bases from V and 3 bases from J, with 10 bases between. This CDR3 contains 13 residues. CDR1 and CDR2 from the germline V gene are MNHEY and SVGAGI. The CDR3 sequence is CASNSEYYNEQFF. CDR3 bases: TGTGCCAGCAATTCGGAGTACTACAATGAGCAGTTCTTC.